This T cell receptor beta chain is drawn from a study of CD8 T cells in ankylosing spondylitis. A note on this clonotype: Its specificity is not known.

Broader study findings: A motif in TCR beta, a set of roughly eight highly homologous variants, appeared characteristic of ankylosing spondylitis blood. The authors found the disease-linked clones to be CD8+ and relatively rare in peripheral blood. Reportedly, significant enrichment of disease-linked clones occurred in matched ankylosing spondylitis synovial fluid.

Scientists made TCR beta libraries using quantitative 5'-RACE with molecular barcodes. TCRdb re-analysed the 5' RACE reads in MiXCR, keeping a single row per CDR3 protein. Of 330,000 or so distinct CDR3 sequences listed, under 8.5% were seen once; the top ten hold approximately 14%. Source material: blood, either unsorted or a sorted T cell fraction (not recorded which). The receptor comes from a male donor with ankylosing spondylitis.

Here the CDR3 reads CASSVESAPNEQFF. For the CDR3, the DNA is TGTGCCAGCAGCGTAGAAAGCGCCCCCAATGAGCAGTTCTTC. J is TRBJ2-1 and V is TRBV9, with D unclear. This CDR3 is built from 14 residues. The V end was cut by 0 bases, the J end by 6 bases, with 10 bases between. The germline V gene encodes CDR1 SGDLS and CDR2 YYNGEE.